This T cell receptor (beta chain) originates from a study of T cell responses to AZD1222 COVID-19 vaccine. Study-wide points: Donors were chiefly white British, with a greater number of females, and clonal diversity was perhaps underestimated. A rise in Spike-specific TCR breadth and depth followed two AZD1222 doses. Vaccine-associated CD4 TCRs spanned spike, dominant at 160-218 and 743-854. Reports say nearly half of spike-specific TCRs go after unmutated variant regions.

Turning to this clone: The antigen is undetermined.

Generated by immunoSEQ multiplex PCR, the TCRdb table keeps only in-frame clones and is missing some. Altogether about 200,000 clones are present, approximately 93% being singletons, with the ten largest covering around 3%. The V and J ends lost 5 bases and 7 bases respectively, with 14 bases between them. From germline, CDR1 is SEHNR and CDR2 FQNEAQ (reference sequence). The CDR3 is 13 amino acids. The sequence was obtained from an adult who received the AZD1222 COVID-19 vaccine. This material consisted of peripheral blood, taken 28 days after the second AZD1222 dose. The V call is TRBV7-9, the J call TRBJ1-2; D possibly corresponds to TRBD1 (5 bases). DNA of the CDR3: TGTGCCAGCAGCCAGGGAATCGGGGCTGGCTACACCTTC. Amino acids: CASSQGIGAGYTF.